A single sample is the source of the 15 T cell receptor beta chains below, sequenced in a study of T cell responses to AZD1222 COVID-19 vaccine. Generated by immunoSEQ multiplex PCR, the TCRdb table keeps only in-frame clones and is missing some. This sample carries 110,000 to 150,000 clones, around 85% of them seen once, and the ten largest clones take roughly 7.3%. Specimen: peripheral blood, collected on day 0 of AZD1222 vaccination. All receptors come from an adult in good health.

The chain is built from TRBV5-4 and TRBJ1-2, with no clear D. Trimming took off 2 bases at V and 8 bases at J, with 10 bases between the two ends. The germline gives CDR1 SGHNT, CDR2 YYREEE (reference sequence). The CDR3 loop spans 12 amino acids. CDR3: CASSFQSGGYTF. Here the CDR3 DNA reads TGTGCCAGCAGCTTTCAGTCGGGGGGCTACACCTTC.

This clone has a handful of counts. The chain employs TRBV28 and TRBJ2-5, with D possibly matching TRBD2 (5 bases). Germline V gene data show CDR1 as MDHEN and CDR2 as SYDVKM. Trimming pared 7 bases from V and 2 bases from J, leaving 17 bases between. The CDR3 contains 15 residues. DNA for the CDR3: TGTGCCAGCACCCAGCCCCGGGGAAGGCAAGAGACCCAGTACTTC. Encoded protein: CASTQPRGRQETQYF.

The chain has TRBV6-5 and TRBJ1-3; D remains ambiguous. The germline V gene has CDR1 MNHEY and CDR2 SVGAGI. Trimming took off 6 bases at V and 0 bases at J, with 3 bases between the two ends. The CDR3 sequence is 12 residues long. DNA for the CDR3: TGTGCCAGCAGCCCCTCTGGAAACACCATATATTTT. The encoded protein is CASSPSGNTIYF.

The chain couples TRBV30 to TRBJ2-3; D is ambiguous. Per the germline V gene, CDR1 is GTSNPN and CDR2 is SVGIG (reference sequence). Trimming shortened V by 3 bases and J by 3 bases, and 7 bases separated the two germline ends. CDR3 length: 12 residues. The DNA of the CDR3 is TGTGCCTGGAGCCCTCTGACAGATACGCAGTATTTT. This codes for CAWSPLTDTQYF.

This chain connects TRBV7-6 to TRBJ2-5; possible D gene TRBD1, 5 bases. There are 13 residues in the CDR3. V was pared by 4 bases and J by 1 base, with 7 bases between. In germline, CDR1 is SGHVS, CDR2 FNYEAQ. DNA of the CDR3: TGTGCCAGCAGCTCTGGGGCCCAAGAGACCCAGTACTTC. Protein: CASSSGAQETQYF.

This clone was recorded a few times. The V and J genes are TRBV4-2 and TRBJ2-7, with 8 bases that match TRBD1. The junction had 7 bases not matched to a gene; V was cut back by 1 base and J by 2 bases. Looked up from germline, CDR1 is LGHNA and CDR2 is YNFKEQ. This CDR3 comprises 16 residues. The CDR3 loop reads CASSQGAGQVPYEQYF. The DNA of the CDR3 is TGTGCCAGCAGCCAAGGGGCGGGACAGGTCCCCTACGAGCAGTACTTC.

The chain employs TRBV18 and TRBJ2-5; D assignment may be TRBD1 or TRBD2 (6 bases each). V lost 3 bases and J 5 bases, leaving 25 bases between the germline ends. The CDR3 sequence is 18 residues long. Germline V gene sequence: CDR1 KGHSH, CDR2 LQKENI. DNA for the CDR3: TGTGCCAGCTCACCGCCCCGGGGCCGGGGGCATAATATGGAGACCCAGTACTTC. It translates to CASSPPRGRGHNMETQYF.

The chain uses TRBV30 and TRBJ2-2, with a tentative D call TRBD2 (6 bases). Germline assignment: CDR1 GTSNPN and CDR2 SVGIG (reference sequence). This CDR3 has 16 amino acids. The V and J ends lost 0 bases and 2 bases respectively, with 13 bases between them. The CDR3 loop reads CAWSVGLAINTGELFF. The DNA of the CDR3 is TGTGCCTGGAGTGTAGGGCTAGCGATCAACACCGGGGAGCTGTTTTTT.

This chain connects TRBV27 to TRBJ2-3; no definite D call. This CDR3 has 17 amino acids. The V end was cut by 0 bases, the J end by 3 bases, with 16 bases between. Looked up from germline, CDR1 is MNHEY and CDR2 is SMNVEV (reference sequence). The CDR3 protein is CASSLSTSVYGTDTQYF. CDR3 sequence (DNA): TGTGCCAGCAGTTTATCGACATCGGTATATGGGACAGATACGCAGTATTTT.

The V gene is TRBV18, the J gene TRBJ1-4; D gene ambiguous. The CDR3 totals 17 residues. With 0 bases removed from V and 3 bases from J, the gap between germline ends came to 14 bases. Germline values: CDR1 KGHSH, CDR2 LQKENI. CDR3 protein: CASSPPTGDGSNEKLFF. Written as DNA, the CDR3 is TGTGCCAGCTCACCACCCACCGGCGACGGATCTAATGAAAAACTGTTTTTT. The variable domain in full, with the rest retrieved from reference TRBV18 and TRBJ1-4, is NAGVMQNPRHLVRRRGQEARLRCSPMKGHSHVYWYRQLPEEGLKFMVYLQKENIIDESGMPKERFSAEFPKEGPSILRIQQVVRGDSAAYFCASSPPTGDGSNEKLFFGSGTQLSVL.

Regarding this clone: The junction and the germline gene differ at one end; a read error may be behind it. Other DNA sequences from this sample encode an identical CDR3 as well. The chain carries TRBV6-5 and TRBJ1-1; D not resolved. Germline lookup yields CDR1 MNHEY and CDR2 SVGAGI. CDR3 length equals 13 residues. CDR3 nucleotide sequence: TGTGCCAGCAGTTGGAGGAGTAACACTGAGGCTTTCTTT. This translates into CASSWRSNTEAFF.

This clone was seen only a few times. This rearrangement joins TRBV28 to TRBJ1-4; D is perhaps TRBD1 (6 bases). Trimming took 7 bases from V and 5 from J, leaving 17 bases between them. CDR3 length equals 15 residues. The germline gives CDR1 MDHEN, CDR2 SYDVKM. CDR3 nucleotides: TGTGCCAGCACCCAAGGGGGTTGGGACAATGAAAAACTGTTTTTT. Encoded protein: CASTQGGWDNEKLFF.

This clone is a singleton in its sample. This same CDR3 is encoded by further DNA sequences in the sample. V and J are TRBV6-5 and TRBJ1-5, with D possibly matching TRBD1 (6 bases). The CDR3 contains 13 residues. V dropped 6 bases and J dropped 2 bases, with 8 bases sitting between them. Germline V gene sequence: CDR1 MNHEY, CDR2 SVGAGI. The CDR3 here is CASRGGRNQPQHF. The CDR3 DNA reads as TGTGCCAGCAGAGGGGGTCGCAATCAGCCCCAGCATTTT.

This chain uses TRBV7-2 with TRBJ1-5, with D unclear. V lost 1 base and J 5 bases, leaving 15 bases between the germline ends. The CDR3 runs 16 residues. The germline V gene has CDR1 SGHTA and CDR2 FQGNSA. For the CDR3, the DNA is TGTGCCAGCAGCTTAGAAGGTACCATCGCTTATCAGCCCCAGCATTTT. Translating it yields CASSLEGTIAYQPQHF.

In its sample, this clone was seen a few times. The genes are TRBV7-9 and TRBJ2-6; 7 bases align to TRBD2. Germline trimming cut 4 bases from V and 0 bases from J; bases unmatched to any gene: 9. CDR1 is SEHNR, CDR2 FQNEAQ, per germline (reference sequence). This CDR3 has 18 amino acids. The CDR3 loop reads CASSWPSGVSSGANVLTF. The CDR3, as DNA: TGTGCCAGCAGCTGGCCGAGCGGGGTTAGCTCTGGGGCCAACGTCCTGACTTTC.